This T cell receptor beta chain is drawn from a study of T cell responses to AZD1222 COVID-19 vaccine. Data came from immunoSEQ multiplex PCR; TCRdb stores just in-frame clones and leaves some out. Seen here are about 200,000 clones, 80% to 95% observed once, and the top ten hold around 3%. Trimming took off 6 bases at V and 0 bases at J, with 6 bases between the two ends. The CDR3 runs 14 residues. The germline CDR1 and CDR2 sequences are LNHDA and SQIVND (reference sequence). This TCR was recovered from an adult who received the AZD1222 COVID-19 vaccine. The J gene is TRBJ1-6, the V gene TRBV19, with a weak D call TRBD1 (6 bases). Sample: peripheral blood, taken 28 days after the second AZD1222 dose. The chain's CDR3 is CASRDSSYNSPLHF. The DNA of the CDR3 is TGTGCCAGTAGGGACAGCTCCTATAATTCACCCCTCCACTTT. Using reference TRBV19 and TRBJ1-6 for the parts outside the CDR3, the full variable domain is DGGITQSPKYLFRKEGQNVTLSCEQNLNHDAMYWYRQDPGQGLRLIYYSQIVNDFQKGDIAEGYSVSREKKESFPLTVTSAQKNPTAFYLCASRDSSYNSPLHFGNGTRLTVT.